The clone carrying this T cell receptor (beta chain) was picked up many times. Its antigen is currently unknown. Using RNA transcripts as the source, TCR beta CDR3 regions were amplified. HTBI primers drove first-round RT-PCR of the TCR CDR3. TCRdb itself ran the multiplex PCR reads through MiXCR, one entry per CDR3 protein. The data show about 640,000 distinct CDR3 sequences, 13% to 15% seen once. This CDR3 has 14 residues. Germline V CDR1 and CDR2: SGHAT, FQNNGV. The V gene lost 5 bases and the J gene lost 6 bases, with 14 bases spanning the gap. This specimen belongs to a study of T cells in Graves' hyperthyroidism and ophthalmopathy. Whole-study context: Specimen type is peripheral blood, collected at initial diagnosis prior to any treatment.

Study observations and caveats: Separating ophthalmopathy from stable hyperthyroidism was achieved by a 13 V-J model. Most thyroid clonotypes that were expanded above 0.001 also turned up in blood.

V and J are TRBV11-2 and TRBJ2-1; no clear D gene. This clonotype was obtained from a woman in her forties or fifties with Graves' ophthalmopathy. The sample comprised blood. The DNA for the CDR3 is TGTGCCAGCAGCCCCCCTGTATTCTCCAATGAGCAGTTCTTC. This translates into CASSPPVFSNEQFF.